The 8 T cell receptor beta chains presented below share a single source sample, sequenced in a study of regulatory T cells. Study conclusions and caveats: Hydrophobic residues at CDR3 positions 6 and 7 were enriched in conventional CD4+ T cells of CD3G-deficient patients.

What these receptors recognize is not known. Amplification used 52 TRBV primers and 13 TRBJ primers. Only in-frame clones appear in the TCRdb table, and some are missing; sequencing was by immunoSEQ multiplex PCR. There are 30,000 to 40,000 clones in the sample; roughly 92% occur only once, and over 0.85% lies in the top ten. Material for sequencing was conventional CD4+ T cells sorted from blood. The receptors here all came from a child aged 2-9 years with CD3G deficiency.

This clone is a singleton in its sample. V usage is TRBV5-1 and J usage is TRBJ2-5; D gene uncertain. CDR1 SGHRS and CDR2 YFSETQ come from the germline V gene. The length of the CDR3 is 12 residues. Deletions cut 1 base from V and 5 bases from J, with 6 bases between. The CDR3 here is CASSLFEETQYF. CDR3 DNA: TGCGCCAGCAGCTTGTTCGAGGAGACCCAGTACTTC.

In its sample, this clone was seen once. The genes are TRBV30 and TRBJ2-7, with D unclear. Germline CDR1 and CDR2: GTSNPN and SVGIG (reference sequence). This CDR3 has 13 amino acids. V lost 3 bases, J lost 0 bases, and 9 bases lay in between. The CDR3 loop reads CAWRAANSYEQYF. CDR3 nucleotide sequence: TGTGCCTGGAGGGCAGCCAACTCCTACGAGCAGTACTTC.

CDR3: CASARGGWSNQPQHF. Here the CDR3 DNA reads TGTGCCAGCGCGAGGGGAGGGTGGAGCAATCAGCCCCAGCATTTT. The chain couples TRBV6-1 to TRBJ1-5, with D perhaps TRBD1 (5 bases). This CDR3 contains 15 residues. V gave up 8 bases and J gave up 1 base, with 15 bases separating them. Germline loops: CDR1 MNHNS, CDR2 SASEGT.

This chain uses TRBV7-9 with TRBJ2-5; D perhaps matches TRBD1 (6 bases). V shed 1 base and J shed 9 bases, with 9 bases lying between them. The CDR3 is 12 amino acids. The germline V gene has CDR1 SEHNR and CDR2 FQNEAQ (reference sequence). The CDR3 reads CASSLGQGPQYF. CDR3 bases: TGTGCCAGCAGCTTAGGGCAGGGGCCCCAGTACTTC.

The rearrangement links TRBV28 to TRBJ2-7; TRBD1 matches 7 bases. From germline, CDR1 is MDHEN and CDR2 SYDVKM. V lost 9 bases and J lost 4; bases outside the gene matches: 9. The CDR3 length is 13 residues. The CDR3 loop reads CASTGAPTYEQYF. The CDR3 DNA sequence: TGTGCCAGTACAGGGGCGCCAACGTACGAGCAGTACTTC.

The chain recombines TRBV28 with TRBJ2-7; 10 bases line up with TRBD1. The CDR3 covers 15 residues. The germline CDR1 and CDR2 sequences are MDHEN and SYDVKM. With 2 bases clipped from V and 3 bases from J, the junction kept 4 bases outside the gene matches. CDR3 sequence: CASSLSRDRGYEQYF. The DNA of the CDR3 is TGTGCCAGCAGTTTAAGTAGGGACAGGGGCTACGAGCAGTACTTC.

This clone has a single count. The chain has TRBV6-1 and TRBJ2-3; D is uncertain. The germline gives CDR1 MNHNS, CDR2 SASEGT. Trimming shortened V by 5 bases and J by 2 bases, and 11 bases separated the two germline ends. The CDR3 has 14 residues. As DNA, the CDR3 is TGTGCCAGCAGTTTGCAGCCGATCACAGATACGCAGTATTTT. It yields the protein CASSLQPITDTQYF.

The chain combines TRBV6-1 with TRBJ2-7; 8 bases are a match to TRBD2. The CDR3 extends over 13 amino acids. The germline V gene encodes CDR1 MNHNS and CDR2 SASEGT. With 8 bases clipped from V and 4 bases from J, the junction kept 7 bases outside the gene matches. The CDR3 region is CASGEREFYEQYF. The CDR3, as DNA: TGTGCCAGCGGGGAGCGGGAGTTTTACGAGCAGTACTTC.